The clone carrying this T cell receptor beta chain was detected ten times or more. Germline CDR1 and CDR2: SGHTA and FQGNSA. V shed 6 bases and J shed 1 base, with 15 bases lying between them. CDR3 size: 15 residues. TCRdb reprocessed the reads with MiXCR, giving one entry per CDR3 protein. Altogether just over 300,000 distinct CDR3 sequences are present, around a sixth being singletons, with the ten largest covering 9.5% to 15%. The data derive from a study of T cell repertoires in cytomegalovirus infection. This chain uses TRBV7-2 with TRBJ2-5, with a tentative D call TRBD2 (6 bases). The clonotype was recovered from a human donor in good health (CMV status not recorded). Some clones in this sample may be carry-over from other donors' samples. The sample comprised PBMCs. The CDR3 DNA reads as TGTGCCAGCAGGCTAGCCGGGGGTATCCAAGAGACCCAGTACTTC. The encoded protein is CASRLAGGIQETQYF.